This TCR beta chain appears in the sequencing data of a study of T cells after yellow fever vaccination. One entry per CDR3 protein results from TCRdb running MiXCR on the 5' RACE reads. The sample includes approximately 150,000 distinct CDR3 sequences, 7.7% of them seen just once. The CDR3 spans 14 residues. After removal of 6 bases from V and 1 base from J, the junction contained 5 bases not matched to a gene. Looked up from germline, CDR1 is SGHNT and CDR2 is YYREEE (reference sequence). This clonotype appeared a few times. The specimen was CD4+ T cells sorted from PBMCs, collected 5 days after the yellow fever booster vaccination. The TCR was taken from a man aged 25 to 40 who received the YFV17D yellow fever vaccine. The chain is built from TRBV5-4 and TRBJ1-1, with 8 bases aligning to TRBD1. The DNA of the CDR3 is TGTGCCAGCATCCCCGGGACAGGGAACACTGAAGCTTTCTTT. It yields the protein CASIPGTGNTEAFF.